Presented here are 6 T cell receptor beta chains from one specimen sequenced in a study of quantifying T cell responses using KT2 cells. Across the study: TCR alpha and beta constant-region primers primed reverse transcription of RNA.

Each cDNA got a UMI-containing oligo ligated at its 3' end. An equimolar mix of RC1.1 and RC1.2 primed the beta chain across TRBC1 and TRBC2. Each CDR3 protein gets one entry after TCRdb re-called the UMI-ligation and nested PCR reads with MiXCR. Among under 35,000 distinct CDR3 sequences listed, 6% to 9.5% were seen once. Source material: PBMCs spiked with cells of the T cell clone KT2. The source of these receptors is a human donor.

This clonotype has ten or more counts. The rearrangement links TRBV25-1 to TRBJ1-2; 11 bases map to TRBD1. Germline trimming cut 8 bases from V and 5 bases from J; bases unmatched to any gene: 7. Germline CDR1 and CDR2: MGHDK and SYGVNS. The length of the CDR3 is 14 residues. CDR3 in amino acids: CASSYGTGGYGYTF. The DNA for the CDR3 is TGTGCCAGCTCATATGGGACAGGGGGGTATGGCTACACCTTC.

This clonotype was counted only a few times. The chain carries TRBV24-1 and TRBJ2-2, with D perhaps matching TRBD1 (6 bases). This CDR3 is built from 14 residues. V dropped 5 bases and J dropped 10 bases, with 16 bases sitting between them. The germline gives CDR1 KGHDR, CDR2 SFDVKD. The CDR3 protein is CATSASDRPPELFF. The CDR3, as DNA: TGTGCCACCAGTGCCTCGGACAGACCCCCGGAGCTGTTTTTT.

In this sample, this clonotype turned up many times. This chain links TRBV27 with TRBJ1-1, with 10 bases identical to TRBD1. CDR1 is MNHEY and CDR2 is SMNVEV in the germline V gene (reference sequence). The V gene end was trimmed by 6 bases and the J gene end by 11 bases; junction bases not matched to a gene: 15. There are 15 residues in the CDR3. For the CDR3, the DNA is TGTGCCAGCAGGGGGGGGACAGGGGCCCTGGGAGGGGCTTTCTTT. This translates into CASRGGTGALGGAFF.

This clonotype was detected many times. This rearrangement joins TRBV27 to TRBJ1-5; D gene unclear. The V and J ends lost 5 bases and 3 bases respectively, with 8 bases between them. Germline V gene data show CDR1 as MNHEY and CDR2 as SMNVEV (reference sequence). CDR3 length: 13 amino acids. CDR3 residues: CASSKEYNQPQHF. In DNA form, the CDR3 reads TGTGCCAGCAGTAAAGAGTACAATCAGCCCCAGCATTTT.

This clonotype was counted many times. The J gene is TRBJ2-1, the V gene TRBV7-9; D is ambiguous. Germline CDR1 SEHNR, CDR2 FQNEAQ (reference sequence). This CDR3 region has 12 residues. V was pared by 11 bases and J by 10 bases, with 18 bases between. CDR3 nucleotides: TGTGCCGAGGCAGGTCCGCTTGAGGAGCAGTTCTTC. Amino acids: CAEAGPLEEQFF.

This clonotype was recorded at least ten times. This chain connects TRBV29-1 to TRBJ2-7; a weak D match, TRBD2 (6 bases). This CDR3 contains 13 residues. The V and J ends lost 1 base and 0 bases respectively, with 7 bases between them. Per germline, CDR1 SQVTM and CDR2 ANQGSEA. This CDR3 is CSVEGGDSYEQYF. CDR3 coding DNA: TGCAGCGTTGAAGGGGGGGACTCCTACGAGCAGTACTTC.